The 6 T cell receptor beta chains given below trace back to one sample, sequenced in a study of shared clonotypes between healthy human individuals. The method was immunoSEQ multiplex PCR; TCRdb's version includes in-frame clones alone and lacks a portion of them. Among approximately 350,000 clones listed, around 96% were seen once. The sequenced sample consisted of memory CD8+ T cells sorted from blood. As to subset: CD45RO+ cells pooled with CCR7-negative TemRA cells. The receptor source for this set is a man aged 25 to 40 in good health.

The chain uses TRBV9 and TRBJ1-2, with 9 bases identical to TRBD1. Germline V CDR1 and CDR2: SGDLS, YYNGEE. CDR3 size: 14 residues. V was clipped by 3 bases and J by 7 bases; unmatched bases: 7. CDR3 in amino acids: CASSAPGQGGGYTF. The DNA for the CDR3 is TGTGCCAGCAGCGCGCCGGGACAGGGTGGTGGCTACACCTTC. The full variable domain, completed using reference TRBV9 and TRBJ1-2, is DSGVTQTPKHLITATGQRVTLRCSPRSGDLSVYWYQQSLDQGLQFLIQYYNGEERAKGNILERFSAQQFPDLHSELNLSSLELGDSALYFCASSAPGQGGGYTFGSGTRLTVV.

The chain couples TRBV19 to TRBJ1-5; D remains ambiguous. The CDR3 length is 14 residues. With 6 bases removed from V and 5 bases from J, the gap between germline ends came to 14 bases. CDR1 and CDR2 (germline): LNHDA, SQIVND (reference sequence). CDR3 nucleotides: TGTGCCAGTAGGGAACGTCTTTCATATCAGCCCCAGCATTTT. Amino acids: CASRERLSYQPQHF.

This clone was detected only a few times. The chain carries TRBV19 and TRBJ2-2; D might be TRBD1 (6 bases). This CDR3 contains 15 residues. V lost 6 bases and J 0 bases, leaving 11 bases between the germline ends. Germline V CDR1 and CDR2: LNHDA, SQIVND (reference sequence). The CDR3 reads CASSMTGSNTGELFF. The CDR3 DNA follows: TGTGCCAGTAGCATGACAGGATCGAACACCGGGGAGCTGTTTTTT.

This chain uses TRBV6-5 with TRBJ1-2; D possibly corresponds to TRBD1 (5 bases). Germline CDR1 reads MNHEY; CDR2 reads SVGAGI. V lost 2 bases and J 1 base, leaving 8 bases between the germline ends. This CDR3 region has 14 residues. In nucleotides, the CDR3 is TGTGCCAGCAGTTACAGGGGAAGTAACTATGGCTACACCTTC. This sequence encodes CASSYRGSNYGYTF.

The count of this clone is one. The chain has TRBV28 and TRBJ2-2, with no clear D. Germline V gene lookup returns CDR1 MDHEN and CDR2 SYDVKM. V was clipped by 6 bases and J by 8 bases, with 19 bases between them. The CDR3 is 15 residues long. DNA for the CDR3: TGTGCCAGCAGCCTCCCCCGGCTAAATCCTGGGGAGCTGTTTTTT. Its protein is CASSLPRLNPGELFF.

The V and J genes are TRBV12-1 and TRBJ2-3; TRBD1 is the table's D call, not checked against the DNA. TRBV12-1 constitutes a pseudogene. The CDR3 sequence is 14 residues long. In DNA, the CDR3 is TGTGCCAGCATGCCGGGACAGGGGTATAATACGCAGTATTTT. It is translated as CASMPGQGYNTQYF.